The 9 T cell receptor beta chains below were found in one sample sequenced in a study of blood T cell repertoires in COVID-19. Repertoires were generated with immunoSEQ multiplex PCR, while TCRdb's copy carries only in-frame clones and drops some. The sample yields about 410,000 clones, approximately 90% seen once. Sequencing used peripheral blood. These receptor sequences come from a woman in her 30s with active or convalescent COVID-19.

This chain joins TRBV28 and TRBJ2-7; 8 positions agree with TRBD2. V shed 5 bases, J shed 2 bases, and the junction held 5 bases outside the gene matches. The CDR3 covers 14 residues. Germline V lookup: CDR1 MDHEN, CDR2 SYDVKM. CDR3 sequence (DNA): TGTGCCAGCAGTACCCGGGGGGGAACCTACGAGCAGTACTTC. Translated: CASSTRGGTYEQYF.

The chain couples TRBV11-1 to TRBJ1-2, with 7 bases lining up with TRBD1. Germline lookup yields CDR1 SGHAT and CDR2 FQDESV (reference sequence). The CDR3 runs to 13 residues. J was trimmed by 6 bases and V by 5 bases; bases with no gene match: 6. The CDR3 is CASSQDRKDGYTF. The DNA for the CDR3 is TGTGCCAGCAGCCAGGACAGGAAGGATGGCTACACCTTC.

CDR3 amino acids: CASSFVGQEYEQYF. CDR3 DNA sequence: TGTGCCAGCAGCTTTGTGGGACAAGAATACGAGCAGTACTTC. V usage is TRBV7-9 and J usage is TRBJ2-7; a possible D gene is TRBD1 (6 bases). Looked up from germline, CDR1 is SEHNR and CDR2 is FQNEAQ (reference sequence). The CDR3 contains 14 residues. Trimming left V 3 bases short and J 4 bases short, with 13 bases between.

The chain employs TRBV19 and TRBJ1-5, with TRBD1 identical over 10 bases. The CDR3 runs to 15 residues. CDR1 and CDR2 (germline): LNHDA, SQIVND (reference sequence). The ends lost 8 bases at V and 5 bases at J; junction bases unmatched: 9. The chain's CDR3 is CASSSKTGGHQPQHF. The DNA for the CDR3 is TGTGCCAGTTCATCTAAGACAGGGGGCCATCAGCCCCAGCATTTT.

V usage is TRBV3-1 (or the pseudogene TRBV3-2) and J usage is TRBJ1-2; D uncertain. This CDR3 is built from 13 residues. V shed 2 bases and J shed 1 base, with 5 bases lying between them. Germline CDR1 and CDR2: LGHDT and YNNKEL (reference sequence). CDR3 region: CASSQSVNYGYTF. Written as DNA, the CDR3 is TGTGCCAGCAGCCAATCAGTTAACTATGGCTACACCTTC.

This clone was seen a handful of times. The CDR3 sequence is CATSDSDRACEPQHF. In nucleotides, the CDR3 is TGTGCCACCAGTGATTCGGACAGGGCTTGTGAGCCCCAGCATTTT. The chain combines TRBV24-1 with TRBJ1-5, with 8 bases fitting TRBD1. V dropped 2 bases and J dropped 8; count of bases not matched to a gene: 7. The CDR3 extends over 15 amino acids. The germline V gene has CDR1 KGHDR and CDR2 SFDVKD.

The V and J genes are TRBV27 and TRBJ2-3; possibly TRBD2 for D (5 bases). Germline V gene sequence: CDR1 MNHEY, CDR2 SMNVEV (reference sequence). The CDR3 runs 14 residues. Trimming stripped 5 bases from V and 2 bases from J, with 11 bases between. CDR3 sequence (DNA): TGTGCCAGCAGTGGAGGACTGTCCACAGATACGCAGTATTTT. Translating it yields CASSGGLSTDTQYF.

The V gene is TRBV27, the J gene TRBJ2-7, with a tentative D call TRBD1 (5 bases). V lost 4 bases to trimming and J lost 6 bases, with 16 bases between them. Looked up from germline, CDR1 is MNHEY and CDR2 is SMNVEV (reference sequence). CDR3 length: 14 amino acids. DNA of the CDR3: TGTGCCAGCAGTTCCACCCCGACAGCTCCCGAGCAGTACTTC. Translation: CASSSTPTAPEQYF.

CDR3 bases: TGCGCCAGCAGCTACTCCGGGACTAGCGGTGGTGAGGGAGAGACCCAGTACTTC. Its translation: CASSYSGTSGGEGETQYF. The chain links TRBV5-1 to TRBJ2-5; 11 nucleotides agree with TRBD2. The CDR3 loop spans 18 amino acids. CDR1 is SGHRS, CDR2 YFSETQ, per germline. The V gene end was trimmed by 3 bases and the J gene end by 4 bases; junction bases not matched to a gene: 14.